The clone carrying this T cell receptor beta chain was counted at least ten times. Its antigen remains unknown. Building of the TCR beta libraries involved iRepertoire HTBI primers and Arm-PCR of CDR3 regions. TCRdb re-analysed the multiplex PCR reads in MiXCR, keeping a single row per CDR3 protein. The table records a few hundred thousand distinct CDR3 sequences, approximately 16% of them present only once. The sample originates from a study of regulatory T cells in long-lasting Graves disease. Study in general: Newly diagnosed Graves' patients had taken antithyroid drugs under 3 months. Findings of the study overall: Persistent patients shared more public clonotypes (around 3,000) than new patients (about 930). Persistent disease samples used TRBV28, TRBJ1-2 and TRBJ2-5 preferentially. TCR diversity was lower in persistent Graves' patients (versus newly diagnosed ones).

CDR3 length equals 13 residues. Germline CDR1 is ENHRY and CDR2 is SYGVKD. The V end was cut by 10 bases, the J end by 5 bases, with 12 bases between. Noted time point: newly diagnosed GD, antithyroid drugs for less than 3 months. Researchers made the TCR library from RNA that was extracted from PBMCs. These same data were also listed under a study on T cells in Graves' hyperthyroidism and ophthalmopathy.

This sequence originates from a woman in her 40s with Graves disease. The gene calls are TRBV10-3 and TRBJ1-6; no firm D call. The sample consisted of peripheral blood mononuclear cells (PBMCs), taken at new diagnosis, from a patient treated with antithyroid drugs. In DNA form, the CDR3 reads TGTGCCACCGAAGGACGGGATAATTCACCCCTCCACTTT. Encoded protein: CATEGRDNSPLHF.